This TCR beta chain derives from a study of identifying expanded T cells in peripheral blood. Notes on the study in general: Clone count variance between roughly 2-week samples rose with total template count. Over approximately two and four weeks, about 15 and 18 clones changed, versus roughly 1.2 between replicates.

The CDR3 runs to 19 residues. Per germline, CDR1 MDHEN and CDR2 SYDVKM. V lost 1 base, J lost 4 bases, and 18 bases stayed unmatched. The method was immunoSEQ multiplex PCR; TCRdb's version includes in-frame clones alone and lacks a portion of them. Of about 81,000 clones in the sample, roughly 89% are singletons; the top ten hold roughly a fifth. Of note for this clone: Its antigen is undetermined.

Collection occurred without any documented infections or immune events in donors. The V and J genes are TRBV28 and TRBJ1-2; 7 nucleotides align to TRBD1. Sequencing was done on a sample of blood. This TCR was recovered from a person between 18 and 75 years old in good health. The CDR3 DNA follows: TGTGCCAGCAGTTTATCCCAGACAGGGCGAGCGAGCAGGTCCTATGGCTACACCTTC. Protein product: CASSLSQTGRASRSYGYTF.